A selection of T cell receptor beta chains follows, all from one sample in a study of cytomegalovirus exposure and HLA in healthy donors. Profiling relied on immunoSEQ multiplex PCR, and the TCRdb table lists in-frame clones only, not all of them. In the table there are 55,000 to 80,000 clones, about three quarters of which are singletons. The sequenced material came from PBMCs. The receptors derive from a man in his fifties or sixties in good health and CMV-seropositive. CDR3s include the opening cysteine and the closing phenylalanine or tryptophan. D genes are given only for firm matches. Where a row states a size, it is once, few, many or the class of an expanded clone; other rows omit it.

v_gene,d_gene,abundance,j_gene,len,CDR3aa,CDR3nt
TRBV6-1,TRBD1,NA,TRBJ2-7,12,CASSYPGGEQYF,TGTGCCAGCAGTTATCCAGGGGGCGAGCAGTACTTC
TRBV5-4,TRBD2,NA,TRBJ2-3,16,CASSPGTSGITDTQYF,TGTGCCAGCAGCCCCGGGACTAGCGGGATCACAGATACGCAGTATTTT
TRBV6-5,TRBD1,NA,TRBJ2-1,11,CASGTGDEWFF,TGTGCCAGCGGGACAGGGGATGAGTGGTTCTTC
TRBV5-4,TRBD1,NA,TRBJ1-6,17,CASSPGSQGASKSPLHF,TGTGCCAGCAGCCCTGGGAGCCAGGGGGCGTCGAAATCACCCCTCCACTTT
TRBV30,NA,NA,TRBJ1-4,14,CAWSVSRQNEKLFF,TGTGCCTGGAGTGTATCCAGACAGAATGAAAAACTGTTTTTT
TRBV2,NA,NA,TRBJ2-1,15,CASISGRRIINEQFF,TGTGCCAGCATTAGCGGACGCCGCATCATCAATGAGCAGTTCTTC
TRBV27,TRBD2,NA,TRBJ2-1,17,CASSLTPSGISYNEQFF,TGTGCCAGCAGTTTAACCCCTAGCGGGATATCCTACAATGAGCAGTTCTTC
TRBV15,TRBD1,NA,TRBJ2-6,17,CATRRTGGSSGANVLTF,TGTGCCACCAGGAGGACAGGGGGCTCGTCTGGGGCCAACGTCCTGACTTTC
TRBV29-1,NA,NA,TRBJ1-2,12,CSVKTGLYGYTF,TGCAGCGTCAAGACAGGACTCTATGGCTACACCTTC
TRBV4-1,NA,few,TRBJ2-5,14,CASSQSLALETQYF,TGCGCCAGCAGCCAAAGTCTAGCACTGGAGACCCAGTACTTC
TRBV28,TRBD1,NA,TRBJ2-2,14,CASAYTGDTGELFF,TGTGCCAGCGCATATACAGGGGACACCGGGGAGCTGTTTTTT
TRBV13,TRBD1,NA,TRBJ2-7,16,CASSTTGTGGAQEQYF,TGTGCCAGCAGCACAACCGGGACAGGGGGCGCGCAGGAGCAGTACTTC
TRBV13,NA,NA,TRBJ1-5,14,CASSAGFKREPQHF,TGTGCCAGCAGCGCGGGATTTAAACGGGAGCCCCAGCATTTT
TRBV7-9,NA,once,TRBJ2-1,11,CASRGTYGEVF,TGTGCCAGCAGGGGGACTTACGGGGAAGTCTTC
TRBV15,TRBD2,NA,TRBJ2-7,19,CATSRDLPRYSGNRYEQYF,TGTGCCACCAGCAGAGATCTCCCCAGGTATAGCGGGAATAGATACGAGCAGTACTTC
TRBV25-1,NA,NA,TRBJ2-7,15,CASSELGDNSYEQYF,TGTGCCAGCAGTGAATTGGGAGACAACTCCTACGAGCAGTACTTC
TRBV30,NA,once,TRBJ1-1,12,CAWSVPRGTAFF,TGTGCCTGGAGTGTACCCCGGGGAACGGCTTTCTTT
TRBV30,NA,NA,TRBJ1-3,16,CAWSSRTGISGNTIYF,TGTGCCTGGAGTTCTCGGACGGGGATCTCTGGAAACACCATATATTTT
TRBV27,NA,NA,TRBJ2-7,15,CASRAGLGLSYEQYF,TGTGCCAGCAGGGCGGGGCTGGGCCTCTCCTACGAGCAGTACTTC
TRBV2,NA,NA,TRBJ2-7,15,CASRKSPSMYDEQYF,TGTGCCAGCAGAAAAAGCCCCTCTATGTATGACGAGCAGTACTTC
TRBV7-2,TRBD1,NA,TRBJ1-4,18,CASSKDRGSSSTNEKLFF,TGTGCCAGCAGCAAGGACAGGGGATCGTCATCAACTAATGAAAAACTGTTTTTT
TRBV9,NA,NA,TRBJ2-7,12,CASGDSSYEQYF,TGTGCCAGCGGAGACAGTTCCTACGAGCAGTACTTC
TRBV5-1,TRBD1,NA,TRBJ2-5,13,CASSLTGEETQYF,TGCGCCAGCAGCCTGACAGGGGAAGAGACCCAGTACTTC
TRBV7-2,NA,NA,TRBJ1-5,13,CASSSQGNEPQHF,TGTGCCAGCAGTAGTCAGGGAAACGAGCCCCAGCATTTT
TRBV29-1,NA,NA,TRBJ2-3,14,CSVEGGTSTDTQYF,TGCAGCGTTGAAGGCGGGACTAGCACAGATACGCAGTATTTT
TRBV5-1,NA,NA,TRBJ2-5,15,CASSLNMADKETQYF,TGCGCCAGCAGCTTGAATATGGCAGATAAAGAGACCCAGTACTTC
TRBV7-2,NA,few,TRBJ2-7,15,CASSLGGQNYYEQYF,TGTGCCAGCAGCTTAGGTGGACAGAATTACTACGAGCAGTACTTC
TRBV27,NA,NA,TRBJ2-5,17,CASSSTKGGVSQETQYF,TGTGCCAGCAGTTCCACAAAAGGCGGTGTGAGCCAAGAGACCCAGTACTTC
TRBV6-1,TRBD1,NA,TRBJ2-7,13,CASSLGQVAEQYF,TGTGCCAGCAGTCTAGGACAGGTGGCCGAGCAGTACTTC
TRBV6-6,NA,NA,TRBJ1-1,13,CASKGHQNTEAFF,TGTGCCAGCAAGGGGCACCAGAACACTGAAGCTTTCTTT
TRBV7-6,NA,NA,TRBJ2-7,15,CASSLGQEGLPEQYF,TGTGCCAGCAGCTTAGGGCAGGAGGGTTTACCCGAGCAGTACTTC
TRBV2,NA,NA,TRBJ1-1,15,CASRDRTVTNTEAFF,TGTGCCAGCAGGGACCGGACAGTAACGAACACTGAAGCTTTCTTT
TRBV5-1,TRBD2,NA,TRBJ2-7,15,CASSLEASGKGEQYF,TGCGCCAGCAGCTTGGAGGCTAGCGGGAAGGGCGAGCAGTACTTC
TRBV27,TRBD2,NA,TRBJ2-7,15,CASSLGLAYPYEQYF,TGTGCCAGCAGTTTGGGACTAGCCTATCCCTACGAGCAGTACTTC
TRBV27,NA,NA,TRBJ1-6,15,CASSSPTGDNSPLHF,TGTGCCAGCAGTTCCCCGACAGGTGACAATTCACCCCTCCACTTT
TRBV6-5,NA,NA,TRBJ2-5,13,CASRNRGGETQYF,TGTGCCAGCAGAAACAGGGGAGGAGAGACCCAGTACTTC
TRBV7-5,NA,NA,TRBJ1-2,15,CVRSLGMGAVYGYTF,TGTGTCAGAAGCTTAGGCATGGGGGCGGTGTATGGCTACACCTTC
TRBV7-2,TRBD1,NA,TRBJ1-2,15,CASSQIRTGPYGYTF,TGTGCCAGCAGCCAGATTAGGACAGGACCCTATGGCTACACCTTC
TRBV5-6,NA,NA,TRBJ2-2,17,CASSASGVLWGTGELFF,TGTGCCAGCAGCGCCTCAGGGGTTTTGTGGGGCACCGGGGAGCTGTTTTTT
TRBV6-4,TRBD1,NA,TRBJ2-3,17,CASSENPHRGRTDTQYF,TGTGCCAGCAGTGAGAACCCCCACAGGGGGCGGACAGATACGCAGTATTTT
TRBV25-1,NA,NA,TRBJ1-3,13,CASRDSSGNTIYF,TGTGCCAGCAGAGACTCCTCTGGAAACACCATATATTTT
TRBV6-1,NA,NA,TRBJ2-7,15,CASSEGENRAYEQYF,TGTGCCAGCAGTGAAGGAGAGAACAGGGCTTACGAGCAGTACTTC
TRBV7-3,TRBD1,few,TRBJ2-3,13,CASSRQGADTQYF,TGTGCCAGCAGCCGACAGGGCGCAGATACGCAGTATTTT
TRBV29-1,NA,NA,TRBJ1-3,12,CSVRGAGNTIYF,TGCAGCGTCAGGGGAGCTGGAAACACCATATATTTT
TRBV7-2,TRBD1,NA,TRBJ2-7,13,CASSLADRGEQYF,TGTGCCAGCAGCTTAGCCGACAGGGGAGAGCAGTACTTC
TRBV27,TRBD1,NA,TRBJ2-7,15,CASSPGTGPFYEQYF,TGTGCCAGCAGTCCAGGGACAGGGCCTTTCTACGAGCAGTACTTC
TRBV28,NA,NA,TRBJ1-3,14,CASSLGQGINTIYF,TGTGCCAGCAGTTTAGGTCAGGGAATAAACACCATATATTTT
TRBV30,NA,NA,TRBJ1-2,10,CAWGEGGYTF,TGTGCCTGGGGGGAGGGTGGCTACACCTTC